These 32 T cell receptor beta chains came from one sample sequenced in a study of blood T cell repertoires in COVID-19. The table came from immunoSEQ multiplex PCR; TCRdb's copy has only in-frame clones and leaves some out. The sample has over 100,000 clones; around nine tenths are singletons. Material: peripheral blood. These receptors were obtained from a man aged 50 to 59 with active COVID-19.

The chain carries TRBV6-5 and TRBJ2-7; the match to TRBD1 covers 7 bases. The CDR3 is made up of 13 amino acids. In germline, CDR1 is MNHEY, CDR2 SVGAGI. Unmatched junction bases numbered 9, after V lost 11 bases and J lost 2 bases. The CDR3 spells CAAKTGVPYEQYF. CDR3 nucleotides: TGTGCCGCCAAAACAGGGGTACCCTACGAGCAGTACTTC.

The V and J genes are TRBV30 and TRBJ1-1, with 7 bases that match TRBD1. This CDR3 is 15 amino acids long. In germline, CDR1 is GTSNPN, CDR2 SVGIG (reference sequence). The J segment lost 3 bases and the V segment lost 3 bases, leaving 10 bases of the junction unmatched. CDR3 sequence reads: CAWSHFIRGDTEAFF. As DNA, the CDR3 is TGTGCCTGGAGCCATTTCATCAGGGGGGACACTGAAGCTTTCTTT.

This chain uses TRBV6-4 with TRBJ1-5; weak D call: TRBD1 (5 bases). Germline CDR1 is MRHNA and CDR2 is SNTAGT. The CDR3 runs to 20 residues. V lost 0 bases and J 0 bases, leaving 21 bases between the germline ends. The CDR3: CASSDSNWGREPYSNQPQHF. The CDR3, as DNA: TGTGCCAGCAGTGACTCGAACTGGGGGAGGGAGCCTTATAGCAATCAGCCCCAGCATTTT.

The chain couples TRBV27 to TRBJ2-1, with D perhaps TRBD1 (5 bases). CDR3 length: 15 amino acids. The germline CDR1 and CDR2 sequences are MNHEY and SMNVEV (reference sequence). Trimming stripped 2 bases from V and 6 bases from J, with 14 bases between. The CDR3 loop reads CASSLVGPLGNEQFF. In nucleotides, the CDR3 is TGTGCCAGCAGTTTAGTGGGGCCGCTCGGCAATGAGCAGTTCTTC.

The chain employs TRBV27 and TRBJ1-5; possibly TRBD1 for D (6 bases). The CDR3 consists of 16 residues. Germline V gives CDR1 MNHEY, CDR2 SMNVEV (reference sequence). V dropped 5 bases and J dropped 4 bases, with 18 bases sitting between them. The CDR3 spells CASSRGTGIRNQPQHF. Written as DNA, the CDR3 is TGTGCCAGCAGTAGAGGAACAGGGATCCGAAATCAGCCCCAGCATTTT.

This clone has more than one count but fewer than ten. The chain is built from TRBV7-2 and TRBJ2-2; D is perhaps TRBD1 (6 bases). The germline gives CDR1 SGHTA, CDR2 FQGNSA. The CDR3 contains 15 residues. Trimming cost V 5 bases and J 0 bases, with 10 bases left between them. The CDR3, as DNA: TGTGCCAGCAGCCCTACAGGGACGAACACCGGGGAGCTGTTTTTT. Its protein is CASSPTGTNTGELFF.

The rearrangement joins TRBV11-3 to TRBJ2-3; weak D call: TRBD2 (6 bases). Germline V CDR1 and CDR2: SGHNT, YENEEA. The CDR3 is 14 residues long. V lost 3 bases and J 3 bases, leaving 10 bases between the germline ends. CDR3 bases: TGTGCCAGCAGCTTGGAGGGAATTACAGATACGCAGTATTTT. Protein product: CASSLEGITDTQYF. Full variable domain (missing parts from reference TRBV11-3 and TRBJ2-3): EAGVVQSPRYKIIEKKQPVAFWCNPISGHNTLYWYLQNLGQGPELLIRYENEEAVDDSQLPKDRFSAERLKGVDSTLKIQPAELGDSAVYLCASSLEGITDTQYFGPGTRLTVL.

This chain joins TRBV7-2 and TRBJ2-1; perhaps TRBD1 as D (7 bases). CDR1 and CDR2 from the germline V gene are SGHTA and FQGNSA. Trimming stripped 5 bases from V and 4 bases from J, with 18 bases between. This CDR3 region has 16 residues. CDR3 sequence: CASSPQGGVGYNEQFF. The CDR3 DNA reads TGTGCCAGCAGCCCCCAGGGGGGCGTGGGATACAATGAGCAGTTCTTC.

This rearrangement joins TRBV6-5 to TRBJ1-1; 9 nucleotides line up with TRBD1. Germline lookup yields CDR1 MNHEY and CDR2 SVGAGI. This CDR3 comprises 15 residues. V shed 6 bases and J 5 bases; nucleotides not matched to a gene: 10. CDR3 region: CASRPTTGGRTEAFF. CDR3 sequence (DNA): TGTGCCAGCAGACCCACGACAGGGGGAAGGACTGAAGCTTTCTTT.

The chain is built from TRBV7-8 and TRBJ1-1, with 10 bases matching TRBD1. The CDR3 runs to 18 residues. After removal of 0 bases from V and 7 bases from J, the junction contained 14 bases not matched to a gene. Looked up from germline, CDR1 is SGHVS and CDR2 is FQNEAQ. The CDR3 loop reads CASSLALRTGGTKSEAFF. CDR3 sequence (DNA): TGTGCCAGCAGCTTAGCGCTTAGGACAGGGGGGACTAAGAGTGAAGCTTTCTTT. The entire variable domain, with the rest obtained from reference TRBV7-8 and TRBJ1-1, is as follows: GAGVSQSPRYKVAKRGQDVALRCDPISGHVSLFWYQQALGQGPEFLTYFQNEAQLDKSGLPSDRFFAERPEGSVSTLKIQRTQQEDSAVYLCASSLALRTGGTKSEAFFGQGTRLTVV.

The V call is TRBV12-3 or TRBV12-4, the J call TRBJ1-2, with unresolved D. This CDR3 is built from 12 residues. The V end lost 7 bases, the J end lost 4 bases, and 10 bases lay between the germline ends. In DNA form, the CDR3 reads TGTGCCAGCATTGGGCTGCGCTATGGCTACACCTTC. Residues: CASIGLRYGYTF.

The V and J genes are TRBV7-9 and TRBJ2-1; 7 bases are shared with TRBD2. The CDR3 is made up of 16 amino acids. V lost 7 bases, J lost 3 bases, and 12 bases stayed unmatched. The V gene's germline CDR1 is SEHNR and CDR2 FQNEAQ (reference sequence). The CDR3 DNA sequence: TGTGCCAGCACCGATCCCTCTGGCGGGGGCTACAATGAGCAGTTCTTC. Translating gives CASTDPSGGGYNEQFF.

The chain carries TRBV7-2 and TRBJ2-2; the match to TRBD2 covers 12 bases. J was trimmed by 4 bases and V by 4 bases; bases with no gene match: 4. The CDR3 is 16 amino acids. Germline V gene data show CDR1 as SGHTA and CDR2 as FQGNSA. CDR3 nucleotides: TGTGCCAGCAGCTCCCTAGCGGGGGGGACCACCGGGGAGCTGTTTTTT. Translating gives CASSSLAGGTTGELFF.

This chain connects TRBV7-6 to TRBJ2-3; 7 nucleotides line up with TRBD1. This CDR3 has 16 residues. V lost 5 bases, J lost 2 bases, and 10 bases stayed unmatched. CDR1 SGHVS and CDR2 FNYEAQ come from the germline V gene. The CDR3 DNA reads as TGTGCCAGCAGCCCAACGGGACAGAGATTCACAGATACGCAGTATTTT. This sequence encodes CASSPTGQRFTDTQYF. The full variable domain, completed using reference TRBV7-6 and TRBJ2-3, is GAGVSQSPRYKVTKRGQDVALRCDPISGHVSLYWYRQALGQGPEFLTYFNYEAQQDKSGLPNDRFSAERPEGSISTLTIQRTEQRDSAMYRCASSPTGQRFTDTQYFGPGTRLTVL.

The J gene is TRBJ1-3, the V gene TRBV6-1, with D maybe TRBD1 (5 bases). The CDR3 is made up of 19 amino acids. CDR1 is MNHNS, CDR2 SASEGT, per germline. The germline V and J ends were trimmed by 4 bases and 0 bases, with 22 bases remaining between them. The CDR3 reads CASSVNRQLHSRSGNTIYF. The CDR3 nucleotides read TGTGCCAGCAGTGTCAACAGGCAGCTACATTCTCGCTCTGGAAACACCATATATTTT.

This clone was seen once. This chain links TRBV30 with TRBJ2-7; a possible D gene is TRBD2 (6 bases). The V end lost 2 bases, the J end lost 6 bases, and 20 bases lay between the germline ends. The germline V gene encodes CDR1 GTSNPN and CDR2 SVGIG (reference sequence). The CDR3 is 15 amino acids. This CDR3 reads CAWSMRPWGDGEQYF. CDR3 DNA: TGTGCCTGGAGTATGCGGCCGTGGGGGGATGGCGAGCAGTACTTC.

This clone has only one observation. The V and J genes are TRBV7-6 and TRBJ2-2; 7 bases are shared with TRBD2. This CDR3 is 17 amino acids long. CDR1 is SGHVS, CDR2 FNYEAQ, per germline. The junction had 5 bases not matched to a gene; V was cut back by 1 base and J by 0 bases. In DNA, the CDR3 is TGTGCCAGCAGCTTAGGGGGGAGGGGCACGAACACCGGGGAGCTGTTTTTT. It specifies CASSLGGRGTNTGELFF. The whole variable domain, remainder taken from reference TRBV7-6 and TRBJ2-2, is GAGVSQSPRYKVTKRGQDVALRCDPISGHVSLYWYRQALGQGPEFLTYFNYEAQQDKSGLPNDRFSAERPEGSISTLTIQRTEQRDSAMYRCASSLGGRGTNTGELFFGEGSRLTVL.

The chain employs TRBV19 and TRBJ2-2; no clear D. The V and J ends lost 3 bases and 5 bases respectively, with 4 bases between them. Germline CDR1 and CDR2: LNHDA and SQIVND (reference sequence). The CDR3 runs 12 residues. As DNA, the CDR3 is TGTGCCAGTAGTATTCTTACCGGGGAGCTGTTTTTT. Protein sequence: CASSILTGELFF.

The chain has TRBV10-3 and TRBJ2-4, with 11 bases matching TRBD2. CDR3 length: 16 residues. J lost 8 bases, V lost 3 bases, and 9 bases had no gene match. Germline CDR1 ENHRY, CDR2 SYGVKD. This CDR3 is CAISEGLAGGRDIQYF. CDR3 bases: TGTGCCATCAGTGAAGGGCTAGCGGGGGGCCGGGACATTCAGTACTTC.

This clone was observed once. The J gene is TRBJ2-7, the V gene TRBV27; D remains ambiguous. Germline CDR1 is MNHEY and CDR2 is SMNVEV (reference sequence). The CDR3 extends over 13 amino acids. V gave up 4 bases and J gave up 0 bases, with 7 bases separating them. The CDR3: CASSSGASYEQYF. The CDR3 bases are TGTGCCAGCAGTTCTGGAGCCTCCTACGAGCAGTACTTC.

This rearrangement joins TRBV4-1 to TRBJ2-5; 9 bases align to TRBD2. CDR1 is MGHRA, CDR2 YSYEKL, per germline. V was clipped by 1 base and J by 1 base; unmatched bases: 7. The length of the CDR3 is 17 residues. This CDR3 is CASSQVFGSGGQETQYF. In nucleotides, the CDR3 is TGCGCCAGCAGCCAAGTGTTCGGTAGCGGGGGCCAAGAGACCCAGTACTTC.

In its sample, this clone was seen once. The rearrangement uses TRBV5-8 and TRBJ2-5; the D is unclear. The V and J ends lost 0 bases and 7 bases respectively, with 7 bases between them. This CDR3 spans 12 amino acids. In germline, CDR1 is SGHTS, CDR2 YDEGEE. The CDR3 protein is CASSLGLRTQYF. The CDR3 DNA reads as TGTGCCAGCAGCTTGGGCCTGAGGACCCAGTACTTC.

V is TRBV5-6 and J is TRBJ2-1; D is unclear. From germline, CDR1 is SGHDT and CDR2 YYEEEE. This CDR3 comprises 14 residues. Trimming left V 0 bases short and J 5 bases short, with 9 bases between. The CDR3 coding sequence is TGTGCCAGCAGCTTGGAACAGATTAACAATGAGCAGTTCTTC. Encoded protein: CASSLEQINNEQFF.

This chain links TRBV2 with TRBJ2-2; no clear D gene. Per the germline V gene, CDR1 is SNHLY and CDR2 is FYNNEI. This CDR3 spans 16 amino acids. Trimming stripped 2 bases from V and 1 base from J, with 11 bases between. In nucleotides, the CDR3 is TGTGCCAGCAGTGAAAAGTTCCAGTTGAACACCGGGGAGCTGTTTTTT. Translating gives CASSEKFQLNTGELFF.

This clone was counted once. The J gene is TRBJ2-7, the V gene TRBV5-1; TRBD2 matches 9 bases. Trimming removed 4 bases from V and 4 bases from J; junction bases left unmatched: 9. The CDR3 covers 15 residues. From germline, CDR1 is SGHRS and CDR2 YFSETQ. DNA for the CDR3: TGCGCCAGCAGCACATTAGCGGGGGCCTCATACGAGCAGTACTTC. This sequence encodes CASSTLAGASYEQYF. Complete variable domain (other parts from reference TRBV5-1 and TRBJ2-7): KAGVTQTPRYLIKTRGQQVTLSCSPISGHRSVSWYQQTPGQGLQFLFEYFSETQRNKGNFPGRFSGRQFSNSRSEMNVSTLELGDSALYLCASSTLAGASYEQYFGPGTRLTVT.

This chain joins TRBV6-1 and TRBJ2-3; 7 nucleotides agree with TRBD1. V lost 4 bases and J lost 2; bases outside the gene matches: 6. From germline, CDR1 is MNHNS and CDR2 SASEGT. The length of the CDR3 is 15 residues. The CDR3 loop reads CASSARDSYTDTQYF. The CDR3 DNA reads TGTGCCAGCAGTGCCAGGGACAGCTACACAGATACGCAGTATTTT.

DNA of the CDR3: TGTGCCAGCAGCTTGGCTAGGGAGGTACCGTACTTC. Its translation: CASSLAREVPYF. This chain connects TRBV5-6 to TRBJ2-7; D is perhaps TRBD2 (6 bases). V lost 0 bases and J 12 bases, leaving 13 bases between the germline ends. The CDR3 covers 12 residues. The germline gives CDR1 SGHDT, CDR2 YYEEEE.

V gene TRBV18 combines with J gene TRBJ1-3; D not resolved. Deletions cut 3 bases from V and 0 bases from J, with 18 bases between. This CDR3 contains 18 residues. CDR1 KGHSH and CDR2 LQKENI come from the germline V gene. DNA of the CDR3: TGTGCCAGCTCACCGACCCAGGAAACGCGGGTCTCTGGAAACACCATATATTTT. Residues: CASSPTQETRVSGNTIYF.

The chain joins TRBV5-1 to TRBJ1-1, with TRBD1 identical over 8 bases. This CDR3 has 15 residues. Germline-derived CDR1 and CDR2 are SGHRS and YFSETQ. Trimming cost V 2 bases and J 6 bases; bases outside gene matches: 9. The CDR3 DNA sequence: TGCGCCAGCAGCTTTTTGACAGGGGTCTTCTCTGAAGCTTTCTTT. This gives the protein CASSFLTGVFSEAFF.

CDR3 in amino acids: CASSQEGLNTGELFF. The CDR3 DNA sequence: TGTGCCAGCAGCCAAGAGGGACTTAACACCGGGGAGCTGTTTTTT. This sequence joins TRBV3-1 (or the pseudogene TRBV3-2) and TRBJ2-2, with D possibly matching TRBD2 (6 bases). Germline lookup yields CDR1 LGHDT and CDR2 YNNKEL (reference sequence). Trimming took off 0 bases at V and 2 bases at J, with 7 bases between the two ends. The CDR3 has 15 amino acids.

V is TRBV28 and J is TRBJ2-5, with D maybe TRBD2 (5 bases). This CDR3 comprises 13 residues. The V gene lost 7 bases and the J gene lost 4 bases, with 13 bases spanning the gap. Germline V gives CDR1 MDHEN, CDR2 SYDVKM. CDR3 in amino acids: CASTFGVSETQYF. In nucleotides, the CDR3 is TGTGCCAGCACCTTCGGGGTATCAGAGACCCAGTACTTC. Based on the CDR3 plus reference TRBV28 and TRBJ2-5, the full variable domain is DVKVTQSSRYLVKRTGEKVFLECVQDMDHENMFWYRQDPGLGLRLIYFSYDVKMKEKGDIPEGYSVSREKKERFSLILESASTNQTSMYLCASTFGVSETQYFGPGTRLLVL.

The chain links TRBV5-1 to TRBJ2-1, with D maybe TRBD1 (6 bases). V was clipped by 3 bases and J by 3 bases, with 13 bases between them. This CDR3 contains 15 residues. From germline, CDR1 is SGHRS and CDR2 YFSETQ. CDR3 DNA: TGCGCCAGCAGCTCCCGACAGGAGTTCTACAATGAGCAGTTCTTC. Protein sequence: CASSSRQEFYNEQFF.